This T cell receptor beta chain is drawn from a study of T cells in tuberculosis. Study-wide points: Using the GMM-specific repertoire gave about 90% accuracy versus about 64% with motifs. Smaller alpha distances in active tuberculosis partly reflected shorter CDR3-alpha lengths.

The method was immunoSEQ multiplex PCR; TCRdb's version includes in-frame clones alone and lacks a portion of them. The repertoire has about 43,000 clones, roughly 94% of them found once; the top ten carry roughly 2%. Tuberculin skin test and IGRA determined adolescents' latent tuberculosis status at entry. Each donor contributed 90,000 to 100,000 T cells on average, unsorted. This CDR3 contains 17 residues. Germline V gene sequence: CDR1 SGHDN, CDR2 FVKESK. V lost 1 base to trimming and J lost 4 bases; unmatched junction nucleotides: 9. Comment on this clone: Its specificity is unknown.

The chain is built from TRBV14 and TRBJ1-2; 10 nucleotides line up with TRBD1. Material for sequencing was PBMCs. This TCR derives from a donor aged 10 to 29 with latent tuberculosis or without tuberculosis infection. Some clones in this sample may be carry-over from other donors' samples. CDR3 protein: CASSQVPGGQGLYGYTF. The CDR3 region has the DNA TGTGCCAGCAGCCAAGTTCCCGGGGGACAGGGGCTCTATGGCTACACCTTC.